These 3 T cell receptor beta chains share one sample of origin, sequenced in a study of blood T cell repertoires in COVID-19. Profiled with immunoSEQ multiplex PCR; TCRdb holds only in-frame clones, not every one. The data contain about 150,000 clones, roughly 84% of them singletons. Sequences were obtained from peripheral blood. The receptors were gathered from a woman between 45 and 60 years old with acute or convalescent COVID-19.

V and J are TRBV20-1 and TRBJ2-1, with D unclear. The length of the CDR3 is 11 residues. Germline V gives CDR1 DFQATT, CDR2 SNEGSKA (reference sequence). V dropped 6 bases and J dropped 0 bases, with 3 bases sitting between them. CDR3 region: CSASSYNEQFF. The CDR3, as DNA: TGCAGTGCGAGCTCCTACAATGAGCAGTTCTTC.

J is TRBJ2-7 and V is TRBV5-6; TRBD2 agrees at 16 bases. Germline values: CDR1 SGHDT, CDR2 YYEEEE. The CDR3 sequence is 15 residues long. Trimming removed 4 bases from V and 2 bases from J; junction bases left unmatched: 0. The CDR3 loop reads CASSGTSGRAYEQYF. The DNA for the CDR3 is TGTGCCAGCAGCGGGACTAGCGGGAGGGCCTACGAGCAGTACTTC.

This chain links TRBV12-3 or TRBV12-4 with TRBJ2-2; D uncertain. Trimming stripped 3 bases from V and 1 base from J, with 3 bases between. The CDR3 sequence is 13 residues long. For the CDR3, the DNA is TGTGCCAGCAGTTTCGGGAACACCGGGGAGCTGTTTTTT. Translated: CASSFGNTGELFF.